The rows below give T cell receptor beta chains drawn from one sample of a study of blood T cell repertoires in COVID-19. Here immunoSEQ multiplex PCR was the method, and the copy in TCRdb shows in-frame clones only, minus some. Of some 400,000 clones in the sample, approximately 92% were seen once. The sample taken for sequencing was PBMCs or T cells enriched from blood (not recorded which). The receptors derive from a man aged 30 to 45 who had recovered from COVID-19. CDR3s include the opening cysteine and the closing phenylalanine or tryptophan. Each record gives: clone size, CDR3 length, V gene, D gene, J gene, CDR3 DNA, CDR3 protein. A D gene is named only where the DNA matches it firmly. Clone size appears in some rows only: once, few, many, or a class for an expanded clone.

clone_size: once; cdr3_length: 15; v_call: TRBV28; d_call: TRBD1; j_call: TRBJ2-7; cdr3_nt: TGTGCCAGCAGTTCCATCGGCACAGGGGGCCGCGAGCAGTACTTC; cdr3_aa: CASSSIGTGGREQYF
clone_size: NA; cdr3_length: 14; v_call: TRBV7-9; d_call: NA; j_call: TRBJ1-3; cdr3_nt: TGTGCCAGCAGCGGGGGGGAGTCTGGAAACACCATATATTTT; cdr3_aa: CASSGGESGNTIYF
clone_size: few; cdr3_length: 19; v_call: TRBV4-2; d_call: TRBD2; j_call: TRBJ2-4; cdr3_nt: TGTGCCAGCAGCCCAGGGACTAGCGGGAGCCGGTTAGCCAAAAACATTCAGTACTTC; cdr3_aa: CASSPGTSGSRLAKNIQYF
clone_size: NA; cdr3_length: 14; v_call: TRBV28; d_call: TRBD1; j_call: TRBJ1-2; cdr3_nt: TGTGCCAGCAGGGAGACAGGGGGCAACCCGGGCTACACCTTC; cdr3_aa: CASRETGGNPGYTF
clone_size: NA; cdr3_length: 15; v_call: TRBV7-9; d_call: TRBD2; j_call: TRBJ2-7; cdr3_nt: TGTGCCAGCAGCCCCCCTAGCGGGAAAACCTACGAGCAGTACTTC; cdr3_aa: CASSPPSGKTYEQYF
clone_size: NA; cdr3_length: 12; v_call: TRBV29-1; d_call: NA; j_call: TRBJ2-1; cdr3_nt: TGCAGCGATAGACAGCGGGACAATGAGCAGTTCTTC; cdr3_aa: CSDRQRDNEQFF
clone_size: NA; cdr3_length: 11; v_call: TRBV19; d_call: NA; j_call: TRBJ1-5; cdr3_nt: TGTGCCAGTGGGACTAATCAGCCCCAGCATTTT; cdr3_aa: CASGTNQPQHF
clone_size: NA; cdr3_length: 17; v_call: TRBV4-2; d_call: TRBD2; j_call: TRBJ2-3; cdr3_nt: TGTGCCAGCAGCCCATCGTCACTAGCGGGAGCAGGTGATACGCAGTATTTT; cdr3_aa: CASSPSSLAGAGDTQYF
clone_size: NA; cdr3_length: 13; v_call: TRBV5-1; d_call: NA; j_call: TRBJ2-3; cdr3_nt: TGCGCCAGCAGCTCCGGAGGGAGGGATACGCAGTATTTT; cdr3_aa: CASSSGGRDTQYF
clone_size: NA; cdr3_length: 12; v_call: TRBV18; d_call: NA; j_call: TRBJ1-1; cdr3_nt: TGTGCCAGCTCACCGCAGCAGGGTGAAGCTTTCTTT; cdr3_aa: CASSPQQGEAFF